This T cell receptor beta chain comes out of a study of T cells in localized non-small cell lung cancer (TCRdb year 2020). About the investigation overall: Comparing tumors with uninvolved tumor-adjacent lungs, the study looked at the T cell repertoires of 200 to 250 patients with early-stage NSCLC. The cohort comprised roughly 220 treatment-naïve NSCLC patients with resected, localized lung tumors. A mean age of about 66 years was recorded for the NSCLC patients, of whom 120 to 150 were male and around 100 were female. What the study reported, not specific to this receptor: Uninvolved tumor-adjacent lung showed the highest T cell clonality, higher than tumor, which suggests more focused antigenic responses in the adjacent lung. Higher blood T cell density associated with longer overall survival, while higher adjacent-lung clonality associated with shorter survival. A median of about 50 of the top 100 tumor clones turned up in the paired uninvolved adjacent lung, and 25 to 30 of those clones also ranked among the top 100 of that same adjacent lung. Since the design was exploratory, TCR variables were selected using unadjusted p-values with no false-discovery rate correction. Because multi-region tumor sequencing was not done, intratumor heterogeneity could not be ruled out.

The CDR3 measures 15 amino acids from cysteine to phenylalanine. Of the read, only the CDR3 DNA is kept; its 45 bases are in frame from base 1. The germline V gene supplies CDR1 KGHSH and CDR2 LQKENI. The trim is 1 base for V and 4 bases for J, with a gap of 11 bases between the germline ends. The immunoSEQ Assay was used to sequence TCR beta CDR3 regions from DNA. For the original study's pipeline: To compute T cell density, TCR beta template counts were normalized to usable DNA, which was estimated by amplifying housekeeping genes. The preseqR package was used to estimate richness by extrapolating to 400,000 templates for PBMC samples and to 120,000 templates for tissue samples. Clonality was taken to be one minus Pielou's evenness. Tissue-enriched TCRs were identified through differential abundance testing performed on productive amino-acid clonotypes, with a minimum total count of 5 and an alpha of 0.1. The Jaccard Index and the Morisita Overlap Index were used to quantify repertoire overlap between compartments. GLIPH grouped TCR beta CDR3s together with public tetramer-defined viral CDR3s, and a viral motif had to include at least three viral sequences and show V-gene enrichment. TCRdb's version of the immuneACCESS table is confined to in-frame rearrangements and falls short of the full clone set. An unresolved V gene accounts for under half of the shortfall where checked; the remainder is of unknown origin. V and J calls and clone size are given by that table; D and trimming were obtained from the DNA. The sample includes about 15,000 clones, with 85% to 90% observed a single time. The ten largest account for more than 0.95% of the sample.

The table lists this clone with a few counts. Its antigen target is currently unknown. No base quality values were provided; no much bigger clone lies one nucleotide off. At diagnosis, peripheral blood, uninvolved tumor-adjacent lung and tumor were collected and were preserved as a mix of fresh-frozen and FFPE material. For TCR repertoire profiling, blood samples were analyzed in the form of peripheral blood mononuclear cells. The sample consisted of peripheral blood mononuclear cells, taken before any cancer treatment. The chain is encoded by TRBV18 joined to TRBJ1-5; 6 matching bases give a weak D call of TRBD1. This receptor was obtained from a woman aged 40 to 75 with stage III lung adenocarcinoma. The CDR3 protein: CASSPQGGGNQPQHF. The sequenced DNA is TGTGCCAGCTCACCACAGGGAGGGGGGAATCAGCCCCAGCATTTT.